These T cell receptor beta chains were read from a single sample in a study of cytomegalovirus exposure and HLA in healthy donors. The assay was immunoSEQ multiplex PCR, and TCRdb's table has in-frame clones only and misses some. The sample has around 60,000 clones, less than 96% seen once. Sequenced input: PBMCs. Receptor source: a woman aged 18-35 years in good health and CMV-seronegative. Both conserved end residues are part of each CDR3. The order of the fields is J gene, D gene, clone size, V gene, CDR3 protein. A D gene is named only where the DNA matches it firmly. Size is stated for part of the rows, as once, few or many counts, or as a class when the clone is expanded.

j_gene: TRBJ1-1; d_gene: -; abundance: once; v_gene: TRBV11-2; CDR3aa: CASSLSGRGTEAFF
j_gene: TRBJ2-2; d_gene: -; abundance: -; v_gene: TRBV2; CDR3aa: CASRAGVSGELFF
j_gene: TRBJ2-2; d_gene: -; abundance: -; v_gene: TRBV11-2; CDR3aa: CASSPVGAYTGELFF
j_gene: TRBJ1-2; d_gene: TRBD1; abundance: -; v_gene: TRBV5-6; CDR3aa: CASSLWDRRGDGYTF
j_gene: TRBJ2-2; d_gene: -; abundance: -; v_gene: TRBV9; CDR3aa: CASSPRIGEGVAEELFF
j_gene: TRBJ1-1; d_gene: TRBD1; abundance: -; v_gene: TRBV2; CDR3aa: CASSGTGHHLMNTEAFF
j_gene: TRBJ2-1; d_gene: TRBD2; abundance: -; v_gene: TRBV18; CDR3aa: CASSPALAGANEQFF
j_gene: TRBJ2-2; d_gene: -; abundance: -; v_gene: TRBV10-3; CDR3aa: CAIADTNTGELFF
j_gene: TRBJ2-7; d_gene: -; abundance: -; v_gene: TRBV5-5; CDR3aa: CASSLGTEYEQYF
j_gene: TRBJ2-3; d_gene: TRBD2; abundance: few; v_gene: TRBV5-4; CDR3aa: CASSLGLAGGTDTQYF
j_gene: TRBJ1-2; d_gene: -; abundance: -; v_gene: TRBV6-6; CDR3aa: CASTPDSADHNYGYTF
j_gene: TRBJ2-3; d_gene: TRBD1; abundance: -; v_gene: TRBV7-9; CDR3aa: CASSSGQGWADTQYF
j_gene: TRBJ2-1; d_gene: -; abundance: -; v_gene: TRBV4-1; CDR3aa: CASSQPGRGPNDEQFF
j_gene: TRBJ2-5; d_gene: -; abundance: -; v_gene: TRBV18; CDR3aa: CASSPAGTLYGTQYF
j_gene: TRBJ2-1; d_gene: TRBD2; abundance: -; v_gene: TRBV9; CDR3aa: CASSVDIAGGRYEQFF
j_gene: TRBJ2-7; d_gene: TRBD1; abundance: -; v_gene: TRBV28; CDR3aa: CASSRTGSGDEQYF
j_gene: TRBJ1-4; d_gene: -; abundance: -; v_gene: TRBV4-3; CDR3aa: CASSRLTGSTNEKLFF
j_gene: TRBJ2-3; d_gene: TRBD2; abundance: -; v_gene: TRBV10-1; CDR3aa: CASSDHPTGGGWTDTQYF
j_gene: TRBJ2-7; d_gene: -; abundance: -; v_gene: TRBV11-3; CDR3aa: CAISTRDKSYEQYF
j_gene: TRBJ1-5; d_gene: -; abundance: -; v_gene: TRBV6-5; CDR3aa: CASSYSGGVGQPQHF
j_gene: TRBJ2-2; d_gene: -; abundance: -; v_gene: TRBV2; CDR3aa: CASSEGPRGVTGELFF
j_gene: TRBJ2-1; d_gene: TRBD2; abundance: -; v_gene: TRBV10-3; CDR3aa: CAISGPTSGGPSYNEQFF
j_gene: TRBJ1-2; d_gene: -; abundance: -; v_gene: TRBV27; CDR3aa: CASSLYRQPGDYGYTF
j_gene: TRBJ2-2; d_gene: -; abundance: -; v_gene: TRBV5-4; CDR3aa: CASSPPAGELFF
j_gene: TRBJ2-1; d_gene: TRBD2; abundance: -; v_gene: TRBV4-3; CDR3aa: CASSQDGGLAGLGNEQFF
j_gene: TRBJ2-5; d_gene: TRBD2; abundance: -; v_gene: TRBV5-6; CDR3aa: CASTNSGGVETQYF
j_gene: TRBJ1-2; d_gene: -; abundance: -; v_gene: TRBV21-1; CDR3aa: CARPGQGGHGYTF
j_gene: TRBJ1-5; d_gene: TRBD1; abundance: once; v_gene: TRBV6-5; CDR3aa: CASSPDRGSFQPQHF
j_gene: TRBJ2-7; d_gene: TRBD1; abundance: -; v_gene: TRBV7-9; CDR3aa: CASSRLTGANEQYF
j_gene: TRBJ2-3; d_gene: TRBD2; abundance: -; v_gene: TRBV4-3; CDR3aa: CASSQGPGTSGGTDTQYF
j_gene: TRBJ2-6; d_gene: -; abundance: -; v_gene: TRBV13; CDR3aa: CASSGPGSSGANVLTF
j_gene: TRBJ1-5; d_gene: -; abundance: -; v_gene: TRBV5-1; CDR3aa: CASSPGQATGPQHF
j_gene: TRBJ2-7; d_gene: -; abundance: -; v_gene: TRBV19; CDR3aa: CASSIDRGYEQYF
j_gene: TRBJ2-1; d_gene: -; abundance: -; v_gene: TRBV21-1; CDR3aa: CASSTEGLAGYNEQFF
j_gene: TRBJ1-2; d_gene: TRBD1; abundance: -; v_gene: TRBV5-4; CDR3aa: CASSLAGTGGGGYTF
j_gene: TRBJ1-2; d_gene: -; abundance: -; v_gene: TRBV28; CDR3aa: CASSLGQGTGYGYTF
j_gene: TRBJ2-7; d_gene: TRBD1; abundance: once; v_gene: TRBV7-3; CDR3aa: CASSVDRERHEQYF
j_gene: TRBJ2-1; d_gene: TRBD2; abundance: -; v_gene: TRBV7-2; CDR3aa: CASSTSPGLAGSNNEQFF
j_gene: TRBJ1-4; d_gene: -; abundance: -; v_gene: TRBV28; CDR3aa: CASSSRANEKLFF
j_gene: TRBJ1-4; d_gene: -; abundance: -; v_gene: TRBV10-3; CDR3aa: CAISGGQADEKLFF
j_gene: TRBJ1-5; d_gene: -; abundance: -; v_gene: TRBV19; CDR3aa: CASHLGGPEQPQHF
j_gene: TRBJ2-3; d_gene: -; abundance: -; v_gene: TRBV5-1; CDR3aa: CASSFGGPSTDTQYF
j_gene: TRBJ2-5; d_gene: TRBD1; abundance: -; v_gene: TRBV7-2; CDR3aa: CASSARQGAVTTETQYF
j_gene: TRBJ2-7; d_gene: -; abundance: -; v_gene: TRBV10-3; CDR3aa: CAISDRGGTYEQYF
j_gene: TRBJ2-1; d_gene: TRBD2; abundance: -; v_gene: TRBV14; CDR3aa: CASSSGGALQFF
j_gene: TRBJ2-2; d_gene: TRBD2; abundance: -; v_gene: TRBV5-1; CDR3aa: CASSSVISGSGELFF
j_gene: TRBJ2-5; d_gene: -; abundance: -; v_gene: TRBV5-4; CDR3aa: CASSLDRVGETQYF
j_gene: TRBJ1-5; d_gene: -; abundance: -; v_gene: TRBV28; CDR3aa: CASSAAGGNQPQHF
j_gene: TRBJ2-7; d_gene: TRBD1; abundance: -; v_gene: TRBV6-9; CDR3aa: CASEGAGGEQYF
j_gene: TRBJ1-2; d_gene: TRBD1; abundance: once; v_gene: TRBV4-3; CDR3aa: CASSQGQGGYGYTF
j_gene: TRBJ2-7; d_gene: -; abundance: -; v_gene: TRBV27; CDR3aa: CASSPGDGSYEQYF
j_gene: TRBJ2-6; d_gene: TRBD2; abundance: -; v_gene: TRBV7-2; CDR3aa: CASSALAGTSGANVLTF
j_gene: TRBJ2-2; d_gene: -; abundance: -; v_gene: TRBV19; CDR3aa: CASSIRGKTNTGELFF
j_gene: TRBJ1-2; d_gene: -; abundance: -; v_gene: TRBV7-3; CDR3aa: CASSLGQNYGYTF
j_gene: TRBJ1-4; d_gene: -; abundance: -; v_gene: TRBV2; CDR3aa: CASSPRPGSRGEKLFF
j_gene: TRBJ2-5; d_gene: -; abundance: -; v_gene: TRBV5-1; CDR3aa: CASSLGSGPQETQYF